These T cell receptor beta chains were read from a single sample in a study of cytomegalovirus exposure and HLA in healthy donors. Here immunoSEQ multiplex PCR was the method, and the copy in TCRdb shows in-frame clones only, minus some. In the table there are about 160,000 clones, 65% to 80% of which are singletons. Sequencing was carried out using PBMCs. The receptors here all came from a man aged 35-49 years in good health and CMV-seronegative. The CDR3 runs from the conserved cysteine through the conserved F or W. The D gene is left open where the match is weak. The listing skips clone size in some rows; elsewhere it reads once, few, many or a size class.

d_call j_call clone_size v_call cdr3_aa cdr3_nt
NA TRBJ1-2 once TRBV9 CASSLEGDYGYTF TGTGCCAGCAGCCTGGAGGGAGACTATGGCTACACCTTC
TRBD1 TRBJ1-6 NA TRBV7-6 CASSQGQHKNSPLHF TGTGCCAGCAGCCAGGGACAGCATAAGAATTCACCCCTCCACTTT
NA TRBJ1-6 NA TRBV19 CASTDHRYLNSPLHF TGTGCCAGTACCGACCACAGGTATTTAAATTCACCCCTCCACTTT
TRBD1 TRBJ1-2 NA TRBV2 CASVLQGKHGYTF TGTGCCAGCGTATTACAGGGGAAGCATGGCTACACCTTC
TRBD1 TRBJ2-7 NA TRBV30 CAWSASTGGYEQYF TGTGCCTGGAGTGCGTCGACAGGGGGCTACGAGCAGTACTTC
NA TRBJ1-4 NA TRBV19 CASSIRGASEKLFF TGTGCCAGTAGTATACGGGGGGCCTCGGAAAAACTGTTTTTT
NA TRBJ1-5 NA TRBV30 CAWSDDRWNQPQHF TGTGCCTGGAGTGACGACAGATGGAATCAGCCCCAGCATTTT
TRBD2 TRBJ2-1 NA TRBV4-2 CASSQDASGIYNEQFF TGTGCCAGCAGCCAAGACGCTAGCGGGATTTACAATGAGCAGTTCTTC
NA TRBJ2-5 NA TRBV30 CAWSVAGLAQETQYF TGTGCCTGGAGTGTAGCGGGCCTCGCCCAAGAGACCCAGTACTTC
NA TRBJ2-7 few TRBV10-3 CAISVSQVTDEQYF TGTGCCATCAGTGTTTCTCAGGTCACCGACGAGCAGTACTTC
TRBD1 TRBJ2-4 NA TRBV7-2 CASSLESGGWWNIQYF TGTGCCAGCAGCTTAGAATCAGGGGGTTGGTGGAACATTCAGTACTTC
TRBD2 TRBJ2-2 NA TRBV29-1 CSVDPGGANTGELFF TGCAGCGTTGACCCTGGGGGGGCGAACACCGGGGAGCTGTTTTTT
NA TRBJ1-6 NA TRBV14 CASSQWAGDSPLHF TGTGCCAGCAGCCAGTGGGCAGGGGATTCACCCCTCCACTTT
TRBD1 TRBJ2-6 few TRBV2 CASTRGGGQGGPGANVLTF TGTGCCAGCACCAGGGGCGGGGGACAGGGGGGCCCTGGGGCCAACGTCCTGACTTTC
TRBD2 TRBJ2-3 NA TRBV19 CASMAGGTDTQYF TGTGCCAGTATGGCGGGGGGCACAGATACGCAGTATTTT
TRBD1 TRBJ2-1 NA TRBV5-1 CASSRIARRGLQYNEQFF TGCGCCAGCAGCCGGATTGCCAGAAGGGGGCTACAATACAATGAGCAGTTCTTC
NA TRBJ2-1 few TRBV28 CACMDYFYNEQFF TGTGCCTGCATGGACTATTTTTACAATGAGCAGTTCTTC
NA TRBJ1-4 NA TRBV9 CASSISPTENEKLFF TGTGCCAGCAGTATTTCCCCGACAGAGAATGAAAAACTGTTTTTT
NA TRBJ2-7 NA TRBV5-1 CASSLDGGDTLRYEQYF TGCGCCAGCAGCTTGGACGGGGGAGACACCTTACGGTACGAGCAGTACTTC
NA TRBJ1-4 NA TRBV7-9 CASSLDSIGEKLFF TGTGCCAGCAGCTTAGACAGTATAGGCGAAAAACTGTTTTTT
TRBD1 TRBJ1-1 NA TRBV30 CARDRAGGTEAFF TGTGCTCGGGACAGGGCAGGGGGCACTGAAGCTTTCTTT
NA TRBJ2-4 NA TRBV6-5 CASSTQALAKNIQYF TGTGCCAGCAGTACTCAGGCACTAGCCAAAAACATTCAGTACTTC
TRBD1 TRBJ2-1 NA TRBV30 CAWSSTGGSYNEQFF TGTGCCTGGAGTTCGACAGGGGGCTCCTACAATGAGCAGTTCTTC
TRBD1 TRBJ1-4 NA TRBV11-2 CASSLTGEGEKLFF TGTGCCAGCAGCTTGACAGGGGAGGGTGAAAAACTGTTTTTT
TRBD1 TRBJ1-2 NA TRBV30 CAWRGQGAGGGYTF TGTGCCTGGAGGGGACAGGGGGCCGGAGGAGGCTACACCTTC
NA TRBJ1-5 NA TRBV2 CASTLGNQPQHF TGTGCCAGCACTTTAGGCAATCAGCCCCAGCATTTT
TRBD1 TRBJ1-6 NA TRBV19 CARQGVGPLHF TGTGCCCGACAGGGCGTTGGACCCCTCCACTTT